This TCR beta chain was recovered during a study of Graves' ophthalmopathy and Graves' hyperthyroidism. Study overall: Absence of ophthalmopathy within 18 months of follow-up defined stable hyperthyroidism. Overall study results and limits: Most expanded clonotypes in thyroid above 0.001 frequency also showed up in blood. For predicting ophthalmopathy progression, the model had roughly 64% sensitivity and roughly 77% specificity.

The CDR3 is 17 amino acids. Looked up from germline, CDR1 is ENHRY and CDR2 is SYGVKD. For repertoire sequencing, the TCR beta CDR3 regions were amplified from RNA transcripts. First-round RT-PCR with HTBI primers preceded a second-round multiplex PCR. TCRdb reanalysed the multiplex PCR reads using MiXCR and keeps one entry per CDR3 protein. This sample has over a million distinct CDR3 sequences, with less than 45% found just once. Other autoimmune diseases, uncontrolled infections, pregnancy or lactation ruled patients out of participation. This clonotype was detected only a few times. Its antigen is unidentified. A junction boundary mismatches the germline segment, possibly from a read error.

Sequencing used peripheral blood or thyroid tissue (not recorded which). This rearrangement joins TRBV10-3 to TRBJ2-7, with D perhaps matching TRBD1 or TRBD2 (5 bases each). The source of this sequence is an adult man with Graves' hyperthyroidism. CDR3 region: CASSEAALGRQGEGQYF. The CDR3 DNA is TGTGCCAGCAGTGAAGCGGCCCTCGGGCGGCAGGGAGAGGGACAGTACTTC.